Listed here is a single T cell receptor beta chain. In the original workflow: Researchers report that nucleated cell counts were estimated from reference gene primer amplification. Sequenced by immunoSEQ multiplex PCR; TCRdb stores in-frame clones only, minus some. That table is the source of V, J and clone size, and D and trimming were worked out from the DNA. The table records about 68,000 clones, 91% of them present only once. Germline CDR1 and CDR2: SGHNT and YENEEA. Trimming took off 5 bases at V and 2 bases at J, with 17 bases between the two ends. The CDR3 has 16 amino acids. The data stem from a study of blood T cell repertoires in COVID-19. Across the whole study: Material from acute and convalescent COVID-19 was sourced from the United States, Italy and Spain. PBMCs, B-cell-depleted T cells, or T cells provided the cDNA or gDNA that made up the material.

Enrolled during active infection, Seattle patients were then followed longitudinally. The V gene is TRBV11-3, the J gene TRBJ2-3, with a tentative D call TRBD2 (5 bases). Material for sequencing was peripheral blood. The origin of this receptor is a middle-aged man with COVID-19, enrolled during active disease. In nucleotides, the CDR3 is TGTGCCAGCAGCCCCGGGGTGTCATGGAACACAGATACGCAGTATTTT. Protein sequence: CASSPGVSWNTDTQYF.